This entry describes one T cell receptor (beta chain). Its antigen is not known. The data stem from a study of OX40 agonist ivuxolimab in advanced cancers. Turning to the study itself: Previous treatment with anti-PD-1, anti-PD-L1 or anti-CTLA-4 therapy was allowed; under 50% had received some. A partial response was reached by three patients: one with hepatocellular carcinoma and two with cutaneous melanoma.

Broader study findings: More expanded clones were found, on average, in CD8+ than in CD4+ T cells.

The table came from immunoSEQ multiplex PCR; TCRdb's copy has only in-frame clones and leaves some out. In the table there are roughly 92,000 clones, about 80% of which are singletons. The CDR3 is 12 residues long. Trimming left V 5 bases short and J 7 bases short, with 12 bases between. Germline V gene sequence: CDR1 MNHEY, CDR2 SVGAGI. Sequencing used CD4+ or CD8+ T cells sorted from blood, obtained in a trial of the OX40 agonist ivuxolimab. This receptor was obtained from an adult with an advanced solid tumor such as melanoma, head and neck, liver or kidney cancer. The chain has TRBV6-5 and TRBJ2-7; the D gene is possibly TRBD2 (6 bases). CDR3 sequence (DNA): TGTGCCAGCAGTCAGTTTGGAGGGGAGCAGTACTTC. Encoded protein: CASSQFGGEQYF.